This T cell receptor (beta chain) originates from a study of blood T cell dynamics during melanoma immunotherapy. Looking at the study overall: Patients with metastatic melanoma got pembrolizumab or nivolumab-ipilimumab as first-line care. General study points: Whether repertoire-driving clones were melanoma-specific could not be determined.

Every bulk PBMC sample received the same 350 ng of DNA. Measured with immunoSEQ multiplex PCR; TCRdb has only the in-frame clones, and not every one. The sample lists 8,000 to 10,000 clones, roughly 87% occurring once. J gave up 0 bases and V 8 bases, and 0 bases lay outside the gene matches. This CDR3 contains 13 residues. Germline assignment: CDR1 SNHLY and CDR2 FYNNEI. Time point described: week 3, after first cycle of checkpoint inhibitor. Samples come from before therapy and from week 3 after the first blockade cycle. Of note for this clone: Antigen unknown.

The material was blood, obtained from a patient treated with checkpoint blockade. The sequence was collected from a human donor with melanoma. The chain carries TRBV2 and TRBJ2-1, with 8 positions matching TRBD2. CDR3 residues: CASGTSSYNEQFF. In nucleotides, the CDR3 is TGTGCCAGCGGGACTAGCTCCTACAATGAGCAGTTCTTC.